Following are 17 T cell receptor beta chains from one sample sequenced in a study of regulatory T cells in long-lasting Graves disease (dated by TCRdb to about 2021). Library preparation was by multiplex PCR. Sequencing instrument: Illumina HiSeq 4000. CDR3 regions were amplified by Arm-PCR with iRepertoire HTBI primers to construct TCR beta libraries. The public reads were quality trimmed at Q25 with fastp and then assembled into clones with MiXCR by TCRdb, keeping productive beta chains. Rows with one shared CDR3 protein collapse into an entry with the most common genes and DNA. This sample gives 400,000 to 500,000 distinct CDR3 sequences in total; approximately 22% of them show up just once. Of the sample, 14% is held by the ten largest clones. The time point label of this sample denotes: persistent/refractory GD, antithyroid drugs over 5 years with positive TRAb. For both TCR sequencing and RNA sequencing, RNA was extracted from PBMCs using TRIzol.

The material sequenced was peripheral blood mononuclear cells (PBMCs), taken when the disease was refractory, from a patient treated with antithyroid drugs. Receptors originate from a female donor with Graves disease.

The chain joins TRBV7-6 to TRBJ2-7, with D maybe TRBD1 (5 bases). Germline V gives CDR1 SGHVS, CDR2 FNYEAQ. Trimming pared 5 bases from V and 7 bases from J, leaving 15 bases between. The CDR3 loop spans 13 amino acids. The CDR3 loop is CASSQSAGNEQYF. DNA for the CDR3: TGTGCCAGCAGCCAGAGTGCAGGGAATGAGCAGTACTTC. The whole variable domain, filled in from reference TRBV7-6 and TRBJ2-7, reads GAGVSQSPRYKVTKRGQDVALRCDPISGHVSLYWYRQALGQGPEFLTYFNYEAQQDKSGLPNDRFSAERPEGSISTLTIQRTEQRDSAMYRCASSQSAGNEQYFGPGTRLTVT.

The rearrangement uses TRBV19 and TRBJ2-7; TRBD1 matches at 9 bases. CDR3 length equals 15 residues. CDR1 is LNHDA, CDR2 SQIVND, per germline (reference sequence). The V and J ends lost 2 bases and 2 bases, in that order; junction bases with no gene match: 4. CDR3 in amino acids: CASSIRTGDPYEQYF. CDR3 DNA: TGTGCCAGTAGTATAAGGACAGGGGACCCCTACGAGCAGTACTTC.

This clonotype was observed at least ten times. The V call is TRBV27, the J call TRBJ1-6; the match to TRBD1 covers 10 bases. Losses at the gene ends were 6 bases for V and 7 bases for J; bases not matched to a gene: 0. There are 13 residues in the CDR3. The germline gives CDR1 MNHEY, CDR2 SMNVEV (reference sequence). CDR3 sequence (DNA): TGTGCCAGCAGGGGACAGGGGAATTCACCCCTCCACTTT. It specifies CASRGQGNSPLHF.

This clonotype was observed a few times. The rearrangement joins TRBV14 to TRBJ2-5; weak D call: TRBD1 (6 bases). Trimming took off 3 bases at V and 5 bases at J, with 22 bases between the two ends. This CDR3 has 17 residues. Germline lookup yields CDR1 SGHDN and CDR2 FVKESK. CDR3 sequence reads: CASSHYLGHLGEETQYF. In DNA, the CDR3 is TGTGCCAGCAGCCATTATTTGGGACACCTAGGAGAGGAGACCCAGTACTTC. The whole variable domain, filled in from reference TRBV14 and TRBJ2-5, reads EAGVTQFPSHSVIEKGQTVTLRCDPISGHDNLYWYRRVMGKEIKFLLHFVKESKQDESGMPNNRFLAERTGGTYSTLKVQPAELEDSGVYFCASSHYLGHLGEETQYFGPGTRLLVL.

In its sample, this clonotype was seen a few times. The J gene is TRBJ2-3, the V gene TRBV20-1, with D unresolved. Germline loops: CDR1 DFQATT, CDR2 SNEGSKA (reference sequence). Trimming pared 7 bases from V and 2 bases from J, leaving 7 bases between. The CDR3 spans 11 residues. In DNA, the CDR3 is TGCAGTGGGGTCTACACAGATACGCAGTATTTT. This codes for CSGVYTDTQYF.

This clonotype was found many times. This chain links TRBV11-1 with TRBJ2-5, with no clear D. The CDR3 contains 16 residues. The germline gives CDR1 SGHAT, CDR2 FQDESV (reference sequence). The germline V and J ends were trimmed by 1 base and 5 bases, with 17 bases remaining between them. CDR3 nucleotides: TGTGCCAGCAGCTTAGGGGAAGACACCTATGGGGAGACCCAGTACTTC. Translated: CASSLGEDTYGETQYF.

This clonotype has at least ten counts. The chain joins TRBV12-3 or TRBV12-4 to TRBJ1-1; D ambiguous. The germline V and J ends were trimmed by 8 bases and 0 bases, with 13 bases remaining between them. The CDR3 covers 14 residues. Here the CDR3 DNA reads TGTGCCAGCGTTCCCGGGCACCTGAACACTGAAGCTTTCTTT. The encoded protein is CASVPGHLNTEAFF.

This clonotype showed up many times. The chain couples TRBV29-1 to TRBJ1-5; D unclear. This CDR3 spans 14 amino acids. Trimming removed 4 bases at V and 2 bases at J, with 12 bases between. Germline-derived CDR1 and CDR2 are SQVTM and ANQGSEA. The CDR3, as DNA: TGCAGCGTTGCGCTCGGGGTCGGCAATCAGCCCCAGCATTTT. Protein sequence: CSVALGVGNQPQHF.

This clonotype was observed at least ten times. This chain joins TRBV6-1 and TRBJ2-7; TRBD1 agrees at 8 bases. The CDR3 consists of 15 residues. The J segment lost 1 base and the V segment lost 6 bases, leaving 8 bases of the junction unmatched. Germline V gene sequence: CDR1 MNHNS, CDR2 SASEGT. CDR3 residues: CASRAPGTGSYEQYF. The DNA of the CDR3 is TGTGCCAGCAGGGCGCCAGGGACAGGTTCCTACGAGCAGTACTTC.

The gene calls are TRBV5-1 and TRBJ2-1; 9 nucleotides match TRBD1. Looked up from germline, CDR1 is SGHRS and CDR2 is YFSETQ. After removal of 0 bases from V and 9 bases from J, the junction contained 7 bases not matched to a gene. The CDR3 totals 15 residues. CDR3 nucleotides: TGCGCCAGCAGCTTGGTTTTACAGGGGGCGCGTGAGCAGTTCTTC. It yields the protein CASSLVLQGAREQFF.

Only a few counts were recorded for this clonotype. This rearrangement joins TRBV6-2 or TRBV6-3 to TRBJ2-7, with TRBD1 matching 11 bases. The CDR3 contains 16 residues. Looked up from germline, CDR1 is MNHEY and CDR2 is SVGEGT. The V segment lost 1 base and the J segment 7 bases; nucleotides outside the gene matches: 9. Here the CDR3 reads CASSYLGGQGAGEQYF. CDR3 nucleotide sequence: TGTGCCAGCAGTTACTTAGGAGGACAGGGGGCTGGGGAGCAGTACTTC.

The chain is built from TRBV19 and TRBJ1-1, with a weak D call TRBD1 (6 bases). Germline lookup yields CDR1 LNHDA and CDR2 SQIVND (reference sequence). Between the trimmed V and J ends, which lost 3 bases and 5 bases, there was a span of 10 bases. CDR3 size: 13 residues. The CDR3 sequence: CASSISGVTEAFF. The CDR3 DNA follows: TGTGCCAGTAGTATTTCAGGGGTTACTGAAGCTTTCTTT.

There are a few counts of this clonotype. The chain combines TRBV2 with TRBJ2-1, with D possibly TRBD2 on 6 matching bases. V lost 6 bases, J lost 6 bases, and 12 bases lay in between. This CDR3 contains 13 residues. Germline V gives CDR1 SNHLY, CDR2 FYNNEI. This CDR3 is CASSTGAGNEQFF. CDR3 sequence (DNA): TGTGCCAGCAGCACTGGAGCGGGCAATGAGCAGTTCTTC.

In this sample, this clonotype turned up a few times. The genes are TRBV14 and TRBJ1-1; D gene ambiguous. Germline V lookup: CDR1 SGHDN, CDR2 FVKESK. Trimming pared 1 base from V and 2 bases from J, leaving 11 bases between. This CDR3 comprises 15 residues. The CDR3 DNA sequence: TGTGCCAGCAGCCAAGCGCCGGGCGTCAACACTGAAGCTTTCTTT. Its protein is CASSQAPGVNTEAFF.

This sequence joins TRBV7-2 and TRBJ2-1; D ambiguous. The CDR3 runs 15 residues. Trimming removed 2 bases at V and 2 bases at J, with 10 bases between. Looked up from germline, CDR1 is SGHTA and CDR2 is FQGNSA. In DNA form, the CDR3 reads TGTGCCAGCAGCTTACTCGGTTCAACCTACAATGAGCAGTTCTTC. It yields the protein CASSLLGSTYNEQFF.

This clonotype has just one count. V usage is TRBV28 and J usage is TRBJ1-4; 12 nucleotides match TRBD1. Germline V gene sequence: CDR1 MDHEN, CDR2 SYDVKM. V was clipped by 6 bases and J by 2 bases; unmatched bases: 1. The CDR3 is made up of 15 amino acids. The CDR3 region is CASRGQGATNEKLFF. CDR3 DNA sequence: TGTGCCAGCAGGGGACAGGGGGCGACTAATGAAAAACTGTTTTTT.

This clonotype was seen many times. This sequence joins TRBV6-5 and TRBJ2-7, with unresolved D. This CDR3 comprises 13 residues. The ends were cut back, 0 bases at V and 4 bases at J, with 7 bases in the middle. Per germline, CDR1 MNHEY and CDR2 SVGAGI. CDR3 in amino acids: CASSYSYGYEQYF. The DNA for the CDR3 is TGTGCCAGCAGTTACTCGTATGGTTACGAGCAGTACTTC.